This TCR beta chain was captured by sequencing in a study of shared T cell receptors in the human thymus. Data came from immunoSEQ multiplex PCR; TCRdb stores just in-frame clones and leaves some out. The table lists approximately 730,000 clones, 70% to 90% of them singletons. Germline-derived CDR1 and CDR2 are MNHEY and SMNVEV (reference sequence). Trimming removed 8 bases from V and 7 bases from J; junction bases left unmatched: 25. CDR3 length: 19 residues. The sample also formed part of further work on human thymus T cells.

The material sequenced was thymocytes. The TCR originated in a girl less than two years old with a congenital heart defect. The chain joins TRBV27 to TRBJ1-4, with 7 bases lining up with TRBD1. CDR3 DNA sequence: TGTGCCAGCTCCGTCGACGCCAGACAGGGTCGAGGTCGGACTGAAAAACTGTTTTTT. It yields the protein CASSVDARQGRGRTEKLFF.